The 21 T cell receptor beta chains below were found in one sample sequenced in a study of human T cells and chemical hapten exposure. Time point specified: patch test 1, 2 weeks after DPC sensitization. The treatment here: therapeutic diphenylcyclopropenone sensitization with weekly scalp DPC. A single record per CDR3 protein comes from TCRdb applying MiXCR to the RACE reads. The sample holds about 70,000 distinct CDR3 sequences, 9.8% seen once. The sequencing used whole blood, collected in connection with sensitization to the hapten diphenylcyclopropenone (DPC). These receptors came from a woman aged 40 to 55 with alopecia areata. Some clones in this sample may be carry-over from other donors' samples.

This clonotype appeared many times. At one boundary the junction diverges from the germline segment, which might be a read error. This chain links TRBV11-2 with TRBJ2-1; D remains unclear. Germline V gene data show CDR1 as SGHAT and CDR2 as FQNNGV. The CDR3 is made up of 12 amino acids. CDR3 DNA: TGTGCCAGCAGCCTCCATCCTGGCGGAACCTGGTTC. It yields the protein CASSLHPGGTWF.

The gene calls are TRBV7-8 and TRBJ2-1; D possibly uses TRBD1 or TRBD2 (6 bases each). The length of the CDR3 is 14 residues. The ends were cut back, 7 bases at V and 5 bases at J, with 15 bases in the middle. The germline V gene has CDR1 SGHVS and CDR2 FQNEAQ. CDR3 coding DNA: TGTGCCAGCAACAGAAAAAGGGGGGACAATGAGCAGTTCTTC. Encoded protein: CASNRKRGDNEQFF.

This clonotype came up a few times. The genes are TRBV5-5 and TRBJ1-1; D call uncertain. The CDR3 is 11 residues long. The germline V gene has CDR1 SGHKS and CDR2 YYEKEE (reference sequence). V lost 2 bases and J lost 7, with 6 bases in between. CDR3 residues: CASSLQIEAFF. The CDR3 DNA reads as TGTGCCAGCAGCTTACAGATTGAAGCTTTCTTT.

A few counts support this clonotype. V is TRBV12-3 or TRBV12-4 and J is TRBJ1-1; 7 bases map to TRBD1. This CDR3 has 14 amino acids. V lost 8 bases, J lost 5 bases, and 11 bases stayed unmatched. This CDR3 is CASGSRTGGTEAFF. DNA of the CDR3: TGTGCCAGCGGGTCACGGACAGGCGGGACTGAAGCTTTCTTT.

This clonotype is judged medium-sized (0.01 to 0.1%). The chain employs TRBV11-1 and TRBJ2-1; D remains unclear. The V gene's germline CDR1 is SGHAT and CDR2 FQDESV (reference sequence). Trimming took off 4 bases at V and 11 bases at J, with 12 bases between the two ends. CDR3 length: 12 amino acids. The CDR3, as DNA: TGTGCCAGCAGCTATGAAAATCCCCAGCAGTTCTTC. This codes for CASSYENPQQFF.

This sequence joins TRBV7-8 and TRBJ2-3, with D perhaps TRBD1 (6 bases). This CDR3 has 15 residues. In germline, CDR1 is SGHVS, CDR2 FQNEAQ. Trimming cost V 0 bases and J 5 bases, with 12 bases left between them. In DNA, the CDR3 is TGTGCCAGCAGCTTAGCGGGGGCTCAGGGAGATACGCAGTATTTT. The encoded protein is CASSLAGAQGDTQYF.

This clonotype was seen a few times. The rearrangement uses TRBV20-1 and TRBJ2-5, with 8 bases fitting TRBD2. CDR3 length: 12 amino acids. The V gene's germline CDR1 is DFQATT and CDR2 SNEGSKA (reference sequence). The V segment lost 5 bases and the J segment 5 bases; nucleotides outside the gene matches: 4. This CDR3 reads CSAGPSGETQYF. DNA of the CDR3: TGCAGTGCTGGCCCTAGCGGGGAGACCCAGTACTTC.

This clonotype was observed many times. This chain joins TRBV19 and TRBJ2-7; D call uncertain. The V end was cut by 1 base, the J end by 3 bases, with 13 bases between. This CDR3 comprises 15 residues. Germline V gives CDR1 LNHDA, CDR2 SQIVND (reference sequence). CDR3 loop: CASSIGGNGFYEQYF. The CDR3 region has the DNA TGTGCCAGTAGTATAGGAGGCAACGGCTTCTACGAGCAGTACTTC.

There are a few counts of this clonotype. The chain employs TRBV7-9 and TRBJ2-7; a possible D gene is TRBD2 (5 bases). The CDR3 has 15 amino acids. Germline V gene sequence: CDR1 SEHNR, CDR2 FQNEAQ (reference sequence). V dropped 5 bases and J dropped 0 bases, with 14 bases sitting between them. The CDR3 sequence is CASSAFRGHSYEQYF. Written as DNA, the CDR3 is TGTGCCAGCAGCGCATTCCGGGGTCACTCCTACGAGCAGTACTTC.

This clonotype was seen ten or more times. This chain joins TRBV11-2 and TRBJ1-2; D not certain. There are 11 residues in the CDR3. The V end lost 0 bases, the J end lost 7 bases, and 3 bases lay between the germline ends. Per germline, CDR1 SGHAT and CDR2 FQNNGV. CDR3 nucleotides: TGTGCCAGCAGCTTAGACGGTGGCTACACCTTC. Translated: CASSLDGGYTF.

This clonotype was recorded many times. The chain recombines TRBV27 with TRBJ1-3; D is ambiguous. V dropped 0 bases and J dropped 2 bases, with 11 bases sitting between them. From germline, CDR1 is MNHEY and CDR2 SMNVEV (reference sequence). The CDR3 has 16 residues. CDR3 nucleotide sequence: TGTGCCAGCAGTTTATCGGGTGAGGGAACTGGAAACACCATATATTTT. Its translation is CASSLSGEGTGNTIYF.

Note on this clonotype: This clone may be a read error of a much larger clone one base away. The genes are TRBV14 and TRBJ2-3; D may be TRBD1 or TRBD2 (5 bases each). The germline gives CDR1 SGHDN, CDR2 FVKESK. The CDR3 consists of 11 residues. The CDR3 DNA follows: TGTGACAGCAGCCCCGGGGCTACGCAGTATTTT. This codes for CDSSPGATQYF.

Many counts were recorded for this clonotype. V gene TRBV3-1 combines with J gene TRBJ2-4; D is unclear. The germline V gene encodes CDR1 LGHDT and CDR2 YNNKEL (reference sequence). Trimming cost V 8 bases and J 8 bases, with 16 bases left between them. There are 13 residues in the CDR3. CDR3 coding DNA: TGTGCCAGCCCGACCCGAGGTGGGGACATTCAGTACTTC. This encodes CASPTRGGDIQYF. The full variable domain, completed using reference TRBV3-1 and TRBJ2-4, is DTAVSQTPKYLVTQMGNDKSIKCEQNLGHDTMYWYKQDSKKFLKIMFSYNNKELIINETVPNRFSPKSPDKAHLNLHINSLELGDSAVYFCASPTRGGDIQYFGAGTRLSVL.

This clonotype was detected ten times or more. The chain is built from TRBV4-1 and TRBJ1-5; 8 bases line up with TRBD1. The germline V gene encodes CDR1 MGHRA and CDR2 YSYEKL. V dropped 1 base and J dropped 5; count of bases not matched to a gene: 7. The CDR3 sequence is 16 residues long. Written as DNA, the CDR3 is TGCGCCAGCAGCCAAGGAACAGGGGGGAGAGATCAGCCCCAGCATTTT. Protein: CASSQGTGGRDQPQHF.

This clonotype was detected many times. The chain carries TRBV5-5 and TRBJ1-2; tentatively, D is TRBD1 (5 bases). Trimming pared 2 bases from V and 1 base from J, leaving 12 bases between. Germline CDR1 is SGHKS and CDR2 is YYEKEE (reference sequence). The CDR3 consists of 15 residues. CDR3 loop: CASSFVQGLNYGYTF. The CDR3, as DNA: TGTGCCAGCAGCTTCGTTCAGGGCCTTAACTATGGCTACACCTTC.

Ten or more counts support this clonotype. The V and J genes are TRBV7-9 and TRBJ1-1; D is ambiguous. This CDR3 contains 12 residues. Germline V gene lookup returns CDR1 SEHNR and CDR2 FQNEAQ (reference sequence). V lost 2 bases to trimming and J lost 11 bases, with 12 bases between them. For the CDR3, the DNA is TGTGCCAGCAGCTTATTCGACGATGGGGCTTTCTTT. The encoded protein is CASSLFDDGAFF.

This clonotype was seen repeatedly, ten times or more. This sequence joins TRBV7-2 and TRBJ2-6, with a possible D match to TRBD2 (5 bases). V shed 5 bases and J shed 2 bases, with 19 bases lying between them. The germline CDR1 and CDR2 sequences are SGHTA and FQGNSA. CDR3 size: 18 residues. In DNA, the CDR3 is TGTGCCAGCAGCCGCCAGTCGGGGATGAGGGCTGGGGCCAACGTCCTGACTTTC. Residues: CASSRQSGMRAGANVLTF.

This clonotype has ten or more counts. The CDR3 spells CASSSQYMELAGEPYNEQFF. The CDR3 coding sequence is TGTGCCAGCAGCTCACAATATATGGAACTAGCGGGGGAACCCTACAATGAGCAGTTCTTC. The V gene is TRBV11-3, the J gene TRBJ2-1; 11 bases fit TRBD2. The germline gives CDR1 SGHNT, CDR2 YENEEA. The CDR3 runs to 20 residues. V trimming: 4 bases; J trimming: 2 bases; junction bases outside the gene matches: 16.

This clonotype was seen many times. V gene TRBV27 combines with J gene TRBJ2-3; 10 bases are a match to TRBD1. The ends lost 4 bases at V and 9 bases at J; junction bases unmatched: 13. CDR1 and CDR2 from the germline V gene are MNHEY and SMNVEV (reference sequence). The length of the CDR3 is 16 residues. CDR3 sequence: CASSSQGQGGRVTQYF. The DNA for the CDR3 is TGTGCCAGCAGTTCCCAAGGACAGGGGGGACGTGTGACGCAGTATTTT.

This clonotype was seen ten or more times. The V gene is TRBV6-1, the J gene TRBJ2-3; D is uncertain. V lost 6 bases, J lost 0 bases, and 4 bases lay in between. Germline CDR1 reads MNHNS; CDR2 reads SASEGT. CDR3 length equals 12 residues. The CDR3 sequence: CASRTSTDTQYF. For the CDR3, the DNA is TGTGCCAGCAGGACAAGCACAGATACGCAGTATTTT.

This chain uses TRBV2 with TRBJ2-2; the match to TRBD1 covers 8 bases. CDR3 size: 17 residues. Looked up from germline, CDR1 is SNHLY and CDR2 is FYNNEI. Losses at the gene ends were 2 bases for V and 4 bases for J; bases not matched to a gene: 9. This CDR3 is CASSERQGKGGTGELFF. The CDR3 coding sequence is TGTGCCAGCAGTGAAAGACAGGGGAAAGGTGGCACCGGGGAGCTGTTTTTT.